What follows is one T cell receptor beta chain and its context. This sample was included in a study of OX40 agonist ivuxolimab in advanced cancers. On the study more broadly: Clinicians treated patients with ivuxolimab, an agonistic anti-OX40 (CD134) antibody. Aged about 20 to 80 with a mean of 60 years, they were 82.7% male.

Looked up from germline, CDR1 is ENHRY and CDR2 is SYGVKD. The CDR3 extends over 12 amino acids. V was clipped by 3 bases and J by 8 bases, with 8 bases between them. Sequenced by immunoSEQ multiplex PCR; TCRdb stores in-frame clones only, minus some. The sample includes tens of thousands of clones, more than 75% seen only once; the top ten take 25%. The study sampled blood at baseline, cycle 4 day 1, and cycle 7 day 1. The sequencing used CD4+ or CD8+ T cells sorted from blood, collected in a trial of the OX40 agonist ivuxolimab. The receptor's source is an adult with an advanced solid tumor such as melanoma, head and neck, liver or kidney cancer. This chain links TRBV10-3 with TRBJ2-1; D remains ambiguous. The CDR3 nucleotides read TGTGCCATCAGTGACTCGGGCGATGAGCAGTTCTTC. Amino acids: CAISDSGDEQFF.